These 31 T cell receptor beta chains share one sample of origin, sequenced in a study of T cell responses to AZD1222 COVID-19 vaccine. TCRdb's copy holds only in-frame clones and misses some; the assay was immunoSEQ multiplex PCR. The sample includes around 200,000 clones, about 93% seen only once; the top ten take under 1.1%. The sequences come from peripheral blood, collected 28 days after the second dose of the MenACWY control vaccine. The receptors were sampled from an adult who received the MenACWY meningococcal vaccine as a control.

V usage is TRBV15 and J usage is TRBJ2-1, with D unclear. This CDR3 spans 13 amino acids. Looked up from germline, CDR1 is LNHNV and CDR2 is YYDKDF (reference sequence). V was clipped by 0 bases and J by 15 bases, with 15 bases between them. The CDR3 DNA is TGTGCCACCAGCAGAGATCTGAGGCGAACCCCGTTCTTC. This codes for CATSRDLRRTPFF.

This clone was detected once. The V call is TRBV27, the J call TRBJ1-6; 8 bases align to TRBD1. J lost 8 bases, V lost 8 bases, and 8 bases had no gene match. There are 14 residues in the CDR3. Germline V CDR1 and CDR2: MNHEY, SMNVEV (reference sequence). CDR3 bases: TGTGCCAGCGGGTACCGGGACAGGTATTCACCCCTCCACTTT. Residues: CASGYRDRYSPLHF.

This rearrangement joins TRBV5-1 to TRBJ1-2; unclear D gene. The CDR3 has 10 amino acids. The ends were cut back, 5 bases at V and 4 bases at J, with 3 bases in the middle. The germline V gene has CDR1 SGHRS and CDR2 YFSETQ. The CDR3 here is CASRVYGYTF. The CDR3 DNA follows: TGCGCCAGCAGGGTCTATGGCTACACCTTC.

The chain recombines TRBV11-2 with TRBJ1-4, with D unclear. The CDR3 length is 16 residues. Germline-derived CDR1 and CDR2 are SGHAT and FQNNGV. The ends were cut back, 0 bases at V and 7 bases at J, with 15 bases in the middle. The DNA of the CDR3 is TGTGCCAGCAGCTTAGATCTCCCAGCCTATGGTGAAAAACTGTTTTTT. This translates into CASSLDLPAYGEKLFF.

This chain joins TRBV6-5 and TRBJ2-2; unclear D gene. Trimming took 0 bases from V and 5 from J, leaving 7 bases between them. The CDR3 extends over 14 amino acids. Germline V gene lookup returns CDR1 MNHEY and CDR2 SVGAGI. CDR3 nucleotide sequence: TGTGCCAGCAGTTACTCCTCCGTAACCGGGGAGCTGTTTTTT. The encoded protein is CASSYSSVTGELFF.

J is TRBJ1-2 and V is TRBV18, with TRBD1 as a possible D gene (6 bases). Trimming stripped 7 bases from V and 6 bases from J, with 15 bases between. Germline values: CDR1 KGHSH, CDR2 LQKENI. The CDR3 is 13 amino acids. DNA of the CDR3: TGTGCCAGCTTACAGGGCGTTCGGGATGGCTACACCTTC. This encodes CASLQGVRDGYTF.

The J gene is TRBJ1-6, the V gene TRBV9; 7 nucleotides line up with TRBD1. Germline CDR1 reads SGDLS; CDR2 reads YYNGEE. V gave up 3 bases and J gave up 8 bases; unmatched junction bases: 5. The CDR3 loop spans 14 amino acids. CDR3 coding DNA: TGTGCCAGCAGCGCACTAGGGGGCGATTCACCCCTCCACTTT. Encoded protein: CASSALGGDSPLHF.

In nucleotides, the CDR3 is TGTGCCAGCGCTTGGGACAGAACGGGCAATCAGCCCCAGCATTTT. It is translated as CASAWDRTGNQPQHF. V is TRBV27 and J is TRBJ1-5; TRBD1 aligns across 7 bases. CDR3 length equals 15 residues. Germline assignment: CDR1 MNHEY and CDR2 SMNVEV (reference sequence). Trimming took 8 bases from V and 2 from J; bases not matched to a gene: 9.

This chain links TRBV6-6 with TRBJ1-5, with a tentative D call TRBD1 (5 bases). This CDR3 is 14 amino acids long. Trimming took off 4 bases at V and 8 bases at J, with 15 bases between the two ends. The germline V gene has CDR1 MNHNY and CDR2 SVGAGI (reference sequence). The CDR3 region is CASSSRDRREPQHF. CDR3 in DNA: TGTGCCAGCAGTTCCCGGGACCGCCGAGAGCCCCAGCATTTT.

The J gene is TRBJ1-4, the V gene TRBV6-5; unclear D gene. The CDR3 length is 13 residues. V was cut by 0 bases and J by 8 bases, with 7 bases left in between. The germline gives CDR1 MNHEY, CDR2 SVGAGI. In DNA form, the CDR3 reads TGTGCCAGCAGTTACTCGATGGACGAAAAACTGTTTTTT. This codes for CASSYSMDEKLFF.

The chain has TRBV18 and TRBJ2-3; unclear D gene. This CDR3 contains 16 residues. Per the germline V gene, CDR1 is KGHSH and CDR2 is LQKENI. V was cut by 5 bases and J by 0 bases, with 15 bases left in between. The CDR3 DNA is TGTGCCAGCTCATCGCGGACCCTCGATAGCACAGATACGCAGTATTTT. It translates to CASSSRTLDSTDTQYF.

This clone appeared a single time. The V gene is TRBV12-3 or TRBV12-4, the J gene TRBJ1-6; D is unresolved. The CDR3 loop spans 13 amino acids. Trimming removed 6 bases from V and 14 bases from J, with 17 bases in between. CDR3 bases: TGTGCCAGCAGCCCCCGGGAGGCCCGGGCCCTCCACTTT. Protein sequence: CASSPREARALHF.

J is TRBJ1-3 and V is TRBV18, with TRBD1 matching 12 bases. Germline CDR1 is KGHSH and CDR2 is LQKENI. V trimming: 2 bases; J trimming: 2 bases; junction bases outside the gene matches: 4. This CDR3 region has 17 residues. The CDR3 spells CASSPGTGGLAGNTIYF. The CDR3 region has the DNA TGTGCCAGCTCACCAGGGACAGGGGGCCTCGCTGGAAACACCATATATTTT.

The genes are TRBV6-2 or TRBV6-3 and TRBJ1-1; D call uncertain. CDR3 size: 13 residues. V gave up 2 bases and J gave up 3 bases, with 7 bases separating them. CDR1 is MNHEY and CDR2 is SVGEGT in the germline V gene. This CDR3 reads CASSYLRDTEAFF. The CDR3 nucleotides read TGTGCCAGCAGTTACCTCCGCGACACTGAAGCTTTCTTT.

The J gene is TRBJ1-1, the V gene TRBV19; maybe TRBD1 (6 bases). The V gene's germline CDR1 is LNHDA and CDR2 SQIVND (reference sequence). This CDR3 has 15 residues. V lost 4 bases and J 5 bases, leaving 17 bases between the germline ends. CDR3 DNA: TGTGCCAGTAGTACGCCGGGGGGGGCGCGGACTGAAGCTTTCTTT. Its protein product is CASSTPGGARTEAFF.

The chain recombines TRBV7-6 with TRBJ2-1, with TRBD2 matching over 11 bases. Germline lookup yields CDR1 SGHVS and CDR2 FNYEAQ. The CDR3 is made up of 16 amino acids. The V gene end was trimmed by 1 base and the J gene end by 9 bases; junction bases not matched to a gene: 8. The DNA of the CDR3 is TGTGCCAGCAGCTTAGGACATCTAGCGGGGGGCAGTGAGCAGTTCTTC. This gives the protein CASSLGHLAGGSEQFF.

The chain is built from TRBV30 and TRBJ1-5; 11 nucleotides match TRBD1. J was trimmed by 2 bases and V by 2 bases; bases with no gene match: 2. The germline CDR1 and CDR2 sequences are GTSNPN and SVGIG (reference sequence). The length of the CDR3 is 15 residues. CDR3 in DNA: TGTGCCTGGAGTCAGGGACAGGGGGGCAATCAGCCCCAGCATTTT. It specifies CAWSQGQGGNQPQHF.

This chain connects TRBV27 to TRBJ1-1; TRBD1 is a possible D gene (5 bases). The CDR3 spans 14 residues. Germline loops: CDR1 MNHEY, CDR2 SMNVEV (reference sequence). Between the trimmed V and J ends, which lost 6 bases and 5 bases, there was a span of 16 bases. CDR3 in amino acids: CASRNGQGRTEAFF. The CDR3 DNA reads TGTGCCAGCAGAAACGGACAAGGAAGGACTGAAGCTTTCTTT.

The rearrangement links TRBV4-1 to TRBJ1-3; 7 bases agree with TRBD1. The V gene's germline CDR1 is MGHRA and CDR2 YSYEKL. The CDR3 is 16 amino acids. Germline trimming cut 2 bases from V and 0 bases from J; bases unmatched to any gene: 4. DNA for the CDR3: TGCGCCAGCAGCCAAAACCGGGACAGCTCTGGAAACACCATATATTTT. Protein product: CASSQNRDSSGNTIYF.

The V and J genes are TRBV3-1 (or the pseudogene TRBV3-2) and TRBJ2-3; TRBD2 agrees at 8 bases. This CDR3 is built from 16 residues. Germline CDR1 is LGHDT and CDR2 is YNNKEL (reference sequence). V shed 4 bases and J 5 bases; nucleotides not matched to a gene: 11. The CDR3 coding sequence is TGTGCCAGCAGCCCCCGGCTTAGCGGGGTTCAAGATACGCAGTATTTT. It encodes CASSPRLSGVQDTQYF.

The chain recombines TRBV28 with TRBJ1-2, with 9 positions matching TRBD1. Germline values: CDR1 MDHEN, CDR2 SYDVKM. This CDR3 has 15 residues. V was clipped by 4 bases and J by 2 bases; unmatched bases: 5. CDR3 region: CASSSPGQGNYGYTF. CDR3 sequence (DNA): TGTGCCAGCAGTTCACCGGGACAGGGCAACTATGGCTACACCTTC.

DNA for the CDR3: TGTGCCAGCAGTGACTCTTATACCGACCCGACAGGCACAGCTTTCTTT. Translation: CASSDSYTDPTGTAFF. The chain is built from TRBV6-4 and TRBJ1-1; possibly TRBD1 for D (6 bases). The germline V and J ends were trimmed by 0 bases and 10 bases, with 21 bases remaining between them. The CDR3 totals 16 residues. The germline V gene encodes CDR1 MRHNA and CDR2 SNTAGT.

The V call is TRBV4-1, the J call TRBJ1-1; D may be TRBD1 (6 bases). This CDR3 is built from 17 residues. Trimming took off 3 bases at V and 3 bases at J, with 20 bases between the two ends. In germline, CDR1 is MGHRA, CDR2 YSYEKL. The CDR3 loop reads CASSQGGSGLDDTEAFF. CDR3 nucleotides: TGCGCCAGCAGCCAGGGGGGCTCGGGACTAGATGACACTGAAGCTTTCTTT.

The chain links TRBV18 to TRBJ2-2; D is ambiguous. Germline values: CDR1 KGHSH, CDR2 LQKENI. Trimming pared 3 bases from V and 6 bases from J, leaving 11 bases between. This CDR3 has 14 residues. In nucleotides, the CDR3 is TGTGCCAGCTCACCTAACCAACCACCCGGGGAGCTGTTTTTT. It is translated as CASSPNQPPGELFF. Looking up the rest from reference TRBV18 and TRBJ2-2 gives the full variable domain: NAGVMQNPRHLVRRRGQEARLRCSPMKGHSHVYWYRQLPEEGLKFMVYLQKENIIDESGMPKERFSAEFPKEGPSILRIQQVVRGDSAAYFCASSPNQPPGELFFGEGSRLTVL.

The V and J genes are TRBV15 and TRBJ2-6; perhaps D is TRBD1 or TRBD2 (6 bases each). The V end was cut by 0 bases, the J end by 1 base, with 7 bases between. This CDR3 spans 16 amino acids. CDR1 and CDR2 from the germline V gene are LNHNV and YYDKDF (reference sequence). DNA of the CDR3: TGTGCCACCAGCAGAGAAGGGGGGTCTGGGGCCAACGTCCTGACTTTC. Translated: CATSREGGSGANVLTF.

The rearrangement joins TRBV5-1 to TRBJ1-2, with D possibly TRBD1 on 6 matching bases. Germline V gene sequence: CDR1 SGHRS, CDR2 YFSETQ. The CDR3 covers 13 residues. Trimming removed 4 bases from V and 6 bases from J, with 13 bases in between. CDR3 DNA sequence: TGCGCCAGCAGCCAACAGGGTAGGAATGGCTACACCTTC. As protein: CASSQQGRNGYTF.

In nucleotides, the CDR3 is TGTGCCAGCAGCTTAGGTCTCGGGAGCGGGATGGAGACCCAGTACTTC. This sequence encodes CASSLGLGSGMETQYF. V usage is TRBV7-2 and J usage is TRBJ2-5; TRBD2 aligns across 7 bases. Germline CDR1 is SGHTA and CDR2 is FQGNSA. The CDR3 has 16 amino acids. The ends lost 1 base at V and 5 bases at J; junction bases unmatched: 10.

The rearrangement joins TRBV7-2 to TRBJ2-6; possible D gene TRBD2, 6 bases. CDR1 and CDR2 from the germline V gene are SGHTA and FQGNSA. The V gene lost 0 bases and the J gene lost 1 base, with 7 bases spanning the gap. The CDR3 loop spans 16 amino acids. The CDR3 loop is CASSLAGGSGANVLTF. CDR3 nucleotides: TGTGCCAGCAGCTTAGCGGGGGGTTCTGGGGCCAACGTCCTGACTTTC.

The CDR3 loop reads CASKRDRESYEQYF. As DNA, the CDR3 is TGTGCCAGCAAACGGGACAGGGAGTCCTACGAGCAGTACTTC. The chain carries TRBV6-5 and TRBJ2-7, with 9 bases matching TRBD1. After removal of 7 bases from V and 1 base from J, the junction contained 5 bases not matched to a gene. The CDR3 spans 14 residues. The germline gives CDR1 MNHEY, CDR2 SVGAGI.

The chain employs TRBV10-2 and TRBJ2-2, with D unresolved. There are 15 residues in the CDR3. The V gene's germline CDR1 is WSHSY and CDR2 SAAADI. V dropped 0 bases and J dropped 1 base, with 6 bases sitting between them. The CDR3 region is CASSESFGNTGELFF. As DNA, the CDR3 is TGCGCCAGCAGTGAGTCTTTCGGGAACACCGGGGAGCTGTTTTTT.

This chain connects TRBV6-2 or TRBV6-3 to TRBJ2-1; 14 nucleotides align to TRBD2. This CDR3 contains 20 residues. V was clipped by 5 bases and J by 7 bases; unmatched bases: 19. Germline values: CDR1 MNHEY, CDR2 SVGEGT. The CDR3 DNA reads TGTGCCAGCAGTACACTGTGGGACGCCTGGACTAGCGGGGGGCTTAATGAGCAGTTCTTC. It yields the protein CASSTLWDAWTSGGLNEQFF.